A selection of T cell receptor beta chains follows, all from one sample in a study of shared clonotypes between healthy human individuals. Profiling relied on immunoSEQ multiplex PCR, and the TCRdb table lists in-frame clones only, not all of them. The profile shows around 2.5 million clones, over 85% of them singletons. Sequencing was done on a sample of naive CD4+ T cells from PBMCs. The source is a man between 18 and 29 years old in good health. Some clones in this sample may be carry-over from other donors' samples. The CDR3 runs from the conserved cysteine through the conserved F or W. A D gene is named only where the DNA matches it firmly. Only some rows state a clone size, as once, few, many or a class for expanded clones.

D gene,V gene,J gene,clone size,CDR3 DNA,CDR3 protein
NA,TRBV7-2,TRBJ2-1,NA,TGTGCCAGCAGCTCCCGACTAGGGAATGAGCAGTTCTTC,CASSSRLGNEQFF
TRBD1,TRBV30,TRBJ2-1,NA,TGTGCCTGGGACAGGGTGGCGGGCCTTGAGCAGTTCTTC,CAWDRVAGLEQFF
NA,TRBV4-1,TRBJ1-2,NA,TGCGCCAGCAGCCAAGAAGGGGTTGGGTATAACTATGGCTACACCTTC,CASSQEGVGYNYGYTF
TRBD1,TRBV30,TRBJ1-1,few,TGTGCCTGGAGGACGACAGGGGCTACTGAAGCTTTCTTT,CAWRTTGATEAFF
NA,TRBV7-2,TRBJ2-5,NA,TGTGCCAGCAGCTTAGGGCGGGGACAAGAGACCCAGTACTTC,CASSLGRGQETQYF
NA,TRBV28,TRBJ1-1,NA,TGTGCCAGCTTGGACGGGCAGAACGCTGAAGCTTTCTTT,CASLDGQNAEAFF
NA,TRBV7-6,TRBJ2-5,NA,TGTGCCAGCAGCCCGGGGCTCGTGGAGACCCAGTACTTC,CASSPGLVETQYF
NA,TRBV11-3,TRBJ2-5,once,TGTGCCAGCAGTAGAACTCCTTCGGGGACCCAGTACTTC,CASSRTPSGTQYF
TRBD1,TRBV10-3,TRBJ2-1,NA,TGTGCCATCAGTGAGGCTTCAGGGGGATATAACAATGAGCAGTTCTTC,CAISEASGGYNNEQFF
TRBD2,TRBV5-1,TRBJ2-1,NA,TGCGCCAGCAGCTACGGACTAGCGGGGAATGAGCAGTTCTTC,CASSYGLAGNEQFF
TRBD1,TRBV11-1,TRBJ2-5,once,TGTGCCAGCAGCCAAACATGGACAGGGGAGACCCAGTACTTC,CASSQTWTGETQYF
NA,TRBV30,TRBJ2-1,NA,TGTGCCGCGGGCCGCGACCTCCTCTCCTACAATGAGCAGTTCTTC,CAAGRDLLSYNEQFF
NA,TRBV10-3,TRBJ2-1,NA,TGTGCCAGCCGGGACTACAATGAGCAGTTCTTC,CASRDYNEQFF
TRBD2,TRBV14,TRBJ2-7,once,TGTGCCAGCAGCCAAGACAGAAAAACTAGCGAGGGAACCTACGAGCAGTACTTC,CASSQDRKTSEGTYEQYF
TRBD1,TRBV5-4,TRBJ2-3,once,TGTGCCAGCACTAATCGCCGGACAGGTGGCACAGATACGCAGTATTTT,CASTNRRTGGTDTQYF
NA,TRBV6-5,TRBJ1-3,NA,TGTGCCAGCAGTTACGGGAGAGACTCTGGAAACACCATATATTTT,CASSYGRDSGNTIYF
NA,TRBV5-6,TRBJ2-1,NA,TGTGCCAGCAGCCCGCTCGGGAGCAGAGCCTACAATGAGCAGTTCTTC,CASSPLGSRAYNEQFF
NA,TRBV5-1,TRBJ2-1,NA,TGCGCCAGCAGCCAAAGCGGGTCGGTGTACAATGAGCAGTTCTTC,CASSQSGSVYNEQFF
NA,TRBV28,TRBJ2-7,once,TGTGCCAGCAGTGGCATGCGGAAGAACTACGAGCAGTACTTC,CASSGMRKNYEQYF
TRBD1,TRBV5-1,TRBJ2-3,NA,TGCGCCAGCACCGGACAGGACACAGATACGCAGTATTTT,CASTGQDTDTQYF
TRBD1,TRBV5-1,TRBJ1-3,NA,TGCGCCAGCAGTCGGGACAGGGTCGGAAACACCATATATTTT,CASSRDRVGNTIYF
NA,TRBV9,TRBJ1-2,NA,TGTGCCAGCAGCGTGGGCAGCTATGGCTACACCTTC,CASSVGSYGYTF
NA,TRBV5-1,TRBJ2-1,NA,TGCGCCAGCAGCACAGGGACTCCCTACAATGAGCAGTTCTTC,CASSTGTPYNEQFF
TRBD1,TRBV5-1,TRBJ1-4,NA,TGCGCCAGCAGCTTGTACAGGGGGGAGGATGAAAAACTGTTTTTT,CASSLYRGEDEKLFF
NA,TRBV5-1,TRBJ2-5,NA,TGCGCCAGCAGCTTGTCAGGGGAAGAGACCCAGTACTTC,CASSLSGEETQYF
TRBD1,TRBV29-1,TRBJ1-1,NA,TGCAGCGTCGAAAGACAGGGGGCTAGCACTGAAGCTTTCTTT,CSVERQGASTEAFF
TRBD1,TRBV4-1,TRBJ1-4,NA,TGCGCCAGCAGCTCCCGGGACAGGAGACTCCTAAATGAAAAACTGTTTTTT,CASSSRDRRLLNEKLFF
NA,TRBV11-3,TRBJ2-1,NA,TGTGCCAGCAGCTTAGATTCGGGGAAGGGGAGCTACAATGAGCAGTTCTTC,CASSLDSGKGSYNEQFF
NA,TRBV5-1,TRBJ2-7,NA,TGCGCCAGCAGCTTGGAAACAGGTTCTTCTGGGGAGCAGTACTTC,CASSLETGSSGEQYF
TRBD1,TRBV2,TRBJ2-2,NA,TGTGCCAGCAGCGGGGACAGCCATTACACCGGGGAGCTGTTTTTT,CASSGDSHYTGELFF
NA,TRBV28,TRBJ2-3,NA,TGTGCCAGCAGTGGAGGGGCAGATACGCAGTATTTT,CASSGGADTQYF
NA,TRBV7-6,TRBJ2-7,NA,TGTGCCAGCAGCCCCACCCTTTTAACGACAGGCTTAAACTCCTACGAGCAGTACTTC,CASSPTLLTTGLNSYEQYF
TRBD2,TRBV11-3,TRBJ2-1,NA,TGTGCCAGCAGCTTCCAAGCGGGAAGGGATGAGCAGTTCTTC,CASSFQAGRDEQFF
NA,TRBV5-4,TRBJ2-2,NA,TGTGCCAGCAGCTTGGAAGCGGGCGCCGGGGAGCTGTTTTTT,CASSLEAGAGELFF
NA,TRBV19,TRBJ2-1,NA,TGTGCCAGTAGTATAGAGGGGGGTAGTAGTGAGCAGTTCTTC,CASSIEGGSSEQFF
TRBD1,TRBV6-6,TRBJ2-2,NA,TGTGCCAGCAGTCCGGACAGGGACACCGGGGAGCTGTTTTTT,CASSPDRDTGELFF